This T cell receptor (beta chain) was sequenced during a study of blood T cell repertoires in COVID-19. This clone was seen a single time. The V gene's germline CDR1 is KGHSH and CDR2 LQKENI. Trimming took 3 bases from V and 1 from J, leaving 12 bases between them. This CDR3 spans 15 amino acids. The data were produced by immunoSEQ multiplex PCR, yet TCRdb's version contains in-frame clones alone and is incomplete. The table records some 120,000 clones, around three quarters of them present only once. Sequencing used peripheral blood. The chain uses TRBV18 and TRBJ1-1; D perhaps matches TRBD1 (5 bases). The sequence was collected from a man aged 40-55 years with active or convalescent COVID-19. Here the CDR3 DNA reads TGTGCCAGCTCACCGAACCGGGGGGAGAACACTGAAGCTTTCTTT. Its translation: CASSPNRGENTEAFF.